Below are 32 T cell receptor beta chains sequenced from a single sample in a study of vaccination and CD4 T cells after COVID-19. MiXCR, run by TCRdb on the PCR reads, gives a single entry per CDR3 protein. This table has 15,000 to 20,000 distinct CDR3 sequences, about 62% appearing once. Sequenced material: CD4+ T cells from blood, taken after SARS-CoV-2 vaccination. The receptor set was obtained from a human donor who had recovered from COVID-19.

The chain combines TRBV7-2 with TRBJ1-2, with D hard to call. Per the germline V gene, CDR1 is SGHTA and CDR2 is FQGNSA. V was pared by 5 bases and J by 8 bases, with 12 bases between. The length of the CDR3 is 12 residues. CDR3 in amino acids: CASSPTNRGYTF. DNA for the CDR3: TGTGCCAGCAGCCCCACGAATCGAGGCTACACCTTC.

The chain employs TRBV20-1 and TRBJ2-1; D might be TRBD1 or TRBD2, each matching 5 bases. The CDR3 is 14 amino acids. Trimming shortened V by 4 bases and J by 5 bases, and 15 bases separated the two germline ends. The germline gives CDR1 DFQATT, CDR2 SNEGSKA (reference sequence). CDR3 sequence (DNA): TGCAGTGCTAAGGGGCGAGGGCGGAACAATGAGCAGTTCTTC. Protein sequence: CSAKGRGRNNEQFF.

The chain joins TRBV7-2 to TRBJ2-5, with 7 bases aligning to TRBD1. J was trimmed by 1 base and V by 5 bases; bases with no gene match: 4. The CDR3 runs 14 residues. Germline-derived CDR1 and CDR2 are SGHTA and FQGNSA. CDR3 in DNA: TGTGCCAGCAGCATATGGACAGGCCAAGAGACCCAGTACTTC. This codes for CASSIWTGQETQYF. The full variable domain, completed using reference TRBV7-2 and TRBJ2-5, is GAGVSQSPSNKVTEKGKDVELRCDPISGHTALYWYRQSLGQGLEFLIYFQGNSAPDKSGLPSDRFSAERTGGSVSTLTIQRTQQEDSAVYLCASSIWTGQETQYFGPGTRLLVL.

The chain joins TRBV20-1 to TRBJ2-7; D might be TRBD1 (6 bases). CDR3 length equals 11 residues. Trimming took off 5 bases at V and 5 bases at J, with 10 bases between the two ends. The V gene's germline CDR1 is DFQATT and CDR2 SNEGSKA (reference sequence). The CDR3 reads CSAVQGNEQYF. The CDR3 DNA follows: TGCAGTGCTGTACAGGGCAACGAGCAGTACTTC.

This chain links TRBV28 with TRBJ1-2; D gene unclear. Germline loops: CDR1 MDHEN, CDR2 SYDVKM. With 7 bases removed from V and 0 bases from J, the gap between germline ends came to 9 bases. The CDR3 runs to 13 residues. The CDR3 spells CASKKQTNYGYTF. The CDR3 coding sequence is TGTGCCAGCAAAAAACAGACTAACTATGGCTACACCTTC.

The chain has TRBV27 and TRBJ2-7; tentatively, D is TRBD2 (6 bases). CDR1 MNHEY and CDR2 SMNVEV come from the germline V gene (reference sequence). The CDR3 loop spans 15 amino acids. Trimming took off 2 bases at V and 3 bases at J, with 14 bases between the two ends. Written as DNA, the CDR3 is TGTGCCAGCAGTTTACAAGGGACTCGCAGCTACGAGCAGTACTTC. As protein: CASSLQGTRSYEQYF.

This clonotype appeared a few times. CDR3 bases: TGTGCCAGCAGTTTTCAGCAGGTCAATCAGCCCCAGCATTTT. This sequence encodes CASSFQQVNQPQHF. V gene TRBV28 combines with J gene TRBJ1-5; D ambiguous. This CDR3 is built from 14 residues. V was trimmed by 3 bases and J by 3 bases, leaving 9 bases between them. CDR1 and CDR2 from the germline V gene are MDHEN and SYDVKM.

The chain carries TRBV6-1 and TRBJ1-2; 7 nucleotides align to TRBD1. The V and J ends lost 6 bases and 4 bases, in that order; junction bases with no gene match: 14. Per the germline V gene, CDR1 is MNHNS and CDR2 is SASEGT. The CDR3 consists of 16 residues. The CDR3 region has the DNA TGTGCCAGCAGGCCGTCCGGCGGACAGGCTTCCTATGGCTACACCTTC. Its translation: CASRPSGGQASYGYTF.

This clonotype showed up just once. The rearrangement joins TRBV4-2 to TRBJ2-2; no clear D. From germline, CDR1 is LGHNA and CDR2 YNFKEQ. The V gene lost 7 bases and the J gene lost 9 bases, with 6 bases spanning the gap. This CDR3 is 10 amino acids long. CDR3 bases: TGTGCCAGCAATCTTCGGGAGCTGTTTTTT. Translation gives CASNLRELFF.

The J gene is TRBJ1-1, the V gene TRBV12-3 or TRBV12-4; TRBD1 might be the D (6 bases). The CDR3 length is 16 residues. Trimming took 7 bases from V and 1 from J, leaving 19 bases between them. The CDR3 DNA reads TGTGCCAGCACGGTCCTGCGGGGGGGCAAGAACACTGAAGCTTTCTTT. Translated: CASTVLRGGKNTEAFF.

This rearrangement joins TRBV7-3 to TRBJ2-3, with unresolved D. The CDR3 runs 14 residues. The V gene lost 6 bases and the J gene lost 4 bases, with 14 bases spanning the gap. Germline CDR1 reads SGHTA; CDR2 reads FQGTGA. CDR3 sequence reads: CASSLMGLSDTQYF. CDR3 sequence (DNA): TGTGCCAGCAGTTTGATGGGTTTGTCAGATACGCAGTATTTT.

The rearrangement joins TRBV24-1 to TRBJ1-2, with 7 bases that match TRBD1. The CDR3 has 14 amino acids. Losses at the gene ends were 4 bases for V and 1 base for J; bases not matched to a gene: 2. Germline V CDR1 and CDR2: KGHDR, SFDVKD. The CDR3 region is CATSEWDSNYGYTF. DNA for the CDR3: TGTGCCACCAGTGAATGGGACAGTAACTATGGCTACACCTTC.

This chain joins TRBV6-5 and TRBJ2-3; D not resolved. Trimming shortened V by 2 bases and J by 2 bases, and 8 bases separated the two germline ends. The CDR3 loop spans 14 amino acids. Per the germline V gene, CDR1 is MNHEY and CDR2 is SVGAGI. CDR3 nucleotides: TGTGCCAGCAGTTACCTGCGGAACACAGATACGCAGTATTTT. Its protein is CASSYLRNTDTQYF.

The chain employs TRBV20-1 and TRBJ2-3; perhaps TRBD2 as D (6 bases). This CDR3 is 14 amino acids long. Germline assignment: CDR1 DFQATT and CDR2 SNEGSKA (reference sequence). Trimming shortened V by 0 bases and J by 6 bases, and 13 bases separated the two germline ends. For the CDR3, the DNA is TGCAGTGCTAGAGATCCAGCGGGTACCGATACGCAGTATTTT. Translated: CSARDPAGTDTQYF.

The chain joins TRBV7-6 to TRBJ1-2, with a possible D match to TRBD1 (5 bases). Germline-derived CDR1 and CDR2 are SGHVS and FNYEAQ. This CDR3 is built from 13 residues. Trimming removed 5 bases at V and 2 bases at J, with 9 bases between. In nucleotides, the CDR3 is TGTGCCAGCAGCCTCAGGGAAAACTATGGCTACACCTTC. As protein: CASSLRENYGYTF.

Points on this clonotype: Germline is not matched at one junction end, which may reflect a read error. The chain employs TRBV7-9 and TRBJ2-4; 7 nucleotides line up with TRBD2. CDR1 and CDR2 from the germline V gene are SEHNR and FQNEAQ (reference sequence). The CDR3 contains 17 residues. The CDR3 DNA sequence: TGTGCCAGCAGCCCCGGGGGGTGGGGGACGGCCACAAACATTCAGTACTTC. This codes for CASSPGGWGTATNIQYF.

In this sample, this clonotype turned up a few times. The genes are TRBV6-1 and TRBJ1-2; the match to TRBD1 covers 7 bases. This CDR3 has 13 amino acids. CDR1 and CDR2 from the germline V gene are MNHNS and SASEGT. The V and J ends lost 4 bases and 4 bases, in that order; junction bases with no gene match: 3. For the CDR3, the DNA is TGTGCCAGCAGTGCCGGGGACAGCTATGGCTACACCTTC. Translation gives CASSAGDSYGYTF.

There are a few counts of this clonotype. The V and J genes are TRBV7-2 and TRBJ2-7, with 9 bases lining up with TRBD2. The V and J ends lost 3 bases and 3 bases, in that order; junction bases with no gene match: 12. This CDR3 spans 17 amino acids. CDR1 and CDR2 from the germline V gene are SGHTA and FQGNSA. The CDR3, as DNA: TGTGCCAGCAGCTTGCTAGCGGGAAGGTTTAGCTACTACGAGCAGTACTTC. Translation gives CASSLLAGRFSYYEQYF.

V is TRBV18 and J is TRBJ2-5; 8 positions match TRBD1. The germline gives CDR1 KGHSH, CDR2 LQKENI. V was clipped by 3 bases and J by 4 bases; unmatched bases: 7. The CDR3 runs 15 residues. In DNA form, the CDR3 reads TGTGCCAGCTCACCTCAATGGACAGGGACAGAGACCCAGTACTTC. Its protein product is CASSPQWTGTETQYF. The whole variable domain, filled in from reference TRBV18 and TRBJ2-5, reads NAGVMQNPRHLVRRRGQEARLRCSPMKGHSHVYWYRQLPEEGLKFMVYLQKENIIDESGMPKERFSAEFPKEGPSILRIQQVVRGDSAAYFCASSPQWTGTETQYFGPGTRLLVL.

This chain's CDR3 is CSARDVSGGAQETQYF. DNA for the CDR3: TGCAGTGCTAGAGATGTTTCGGGAGGGGCCCAAGAGACCCAGTACTTC. V usage is TRBV20-1 and J usage is TRBJ2-5; 8 bases are shared with TRBD2. This CDR3 is 16 amino acids long. Germline V gives CDR1 DFQATT, CDR2 SNEGSKA (reference sequence). V dropped 0 bases and J dropped 1; count of bases not matched to a gene: 7.

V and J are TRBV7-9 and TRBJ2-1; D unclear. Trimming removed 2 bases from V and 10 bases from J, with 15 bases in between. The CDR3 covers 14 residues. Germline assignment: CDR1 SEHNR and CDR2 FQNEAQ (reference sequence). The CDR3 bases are TGTGCCAGCAGCTTATCCTCCCCTACCGACGAGCAGTTCTTC. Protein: CASSLSSPTDEQFF.

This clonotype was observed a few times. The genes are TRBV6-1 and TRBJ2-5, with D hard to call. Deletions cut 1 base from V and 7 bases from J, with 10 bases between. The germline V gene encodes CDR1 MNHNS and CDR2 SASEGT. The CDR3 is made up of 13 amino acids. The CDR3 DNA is TGTGCCAGCAGTGAAGGCCCAGCCCGGACCCAGTACTTC. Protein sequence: CASSEGPARTQYF.

CDR3 protein: CASSYVQGQGQYF. CDR3 bases: TGTGCCAGCAGCTACGTCCAAGGTCAGGGGCAGTATTTT. This rearrangement joins TRBV11-1 to TRBJ2-3; D may be TRBD1 (5 bases). Germline CDR1 SGHAT, CDR2 FQDESV (reference sequence). The ends were cut back, 4 bases at V and 11 bases at J, with 16 bases in the middle. The CDR3 is 13 residues long. The full variable domain, in which reference TRBV11-1 and TRBJ2-3 provide the parts outside the CDR3, is EAEVAQSPRYKITEKSQAVAFWCDPISGHATLYWYRQILGQGPELLVQFQDESVVDDSQLPKDRFSAERLKGVDSTLKIQPAELGDSAMYLCASSYVQGQGQYFGPGTRLTVL.

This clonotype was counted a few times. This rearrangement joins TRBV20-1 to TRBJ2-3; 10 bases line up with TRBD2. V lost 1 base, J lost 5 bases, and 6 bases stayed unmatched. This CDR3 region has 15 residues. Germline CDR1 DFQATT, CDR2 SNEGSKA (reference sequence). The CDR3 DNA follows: TGCAGTGCTAGAGTGGCAGCTAGCGGGGGAGATACGCAGTATTTT. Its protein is CSARVAASGGDTQYF.

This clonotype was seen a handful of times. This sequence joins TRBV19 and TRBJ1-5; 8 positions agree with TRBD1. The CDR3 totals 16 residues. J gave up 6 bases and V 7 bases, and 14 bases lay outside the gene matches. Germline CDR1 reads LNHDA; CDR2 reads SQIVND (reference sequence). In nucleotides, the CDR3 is TGTGCCAGTACCAATACTCGGACAGGGAGTATTCAGCCCCAGCATTTT. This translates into CASTNTRTGSIQPQHF.

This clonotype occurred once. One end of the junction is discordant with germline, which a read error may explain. CDR3 DNA sequence: TGTGCCAGCAGGGGAGGTTACACAGATACGCGGTATTTT. Translating it yields CASRGGYTDTRYF. The chain recombines TRBV2 with TRBJ2-3; D might be TRBD2 (6 bases). Germline CDR1 reads SNHLY; CDR2 reads FYNNEI. CDR3 size: 13 residues. Variable domain in full (rest from reference TRBV2 and TRBJ2-3): EPEVTQTPSHQVTQMGQEVILRCVPISNHLYFYWYRQILGQKVEFLVSFYNNEISEKSEIFDDQFSVERPDGSNFTLKIRSTKLEDSAMYFCASRGGYTDTRYFGPGTRLTVL.

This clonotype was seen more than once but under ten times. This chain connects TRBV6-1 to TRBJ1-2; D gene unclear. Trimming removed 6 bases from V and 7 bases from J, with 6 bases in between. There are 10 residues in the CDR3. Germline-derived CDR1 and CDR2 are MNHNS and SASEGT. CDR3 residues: CASRTGGYTF. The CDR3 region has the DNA TGTGCCAGCAGAACGGGTGGCTACACCTTC.

CDR3 region: CASRNPGQGHTGELFF. The CDR3 DNA reads TGTGCCAGCCGCAATCCGGGACAGGGACACACCGGGGAGCTGTTTTTT. The V call is TRBV6-2 or TRBV6-3, the J call TRBJ2-2, with 9 bases aligning to TRBD1. CDR1 and CDR2 (germline): MNHEY, SVGEGT. Germline trimming cut 8 bases from V and 3 bases from J; bases unmatched to any gene: 10. The CDR3 is 16 amino acids.

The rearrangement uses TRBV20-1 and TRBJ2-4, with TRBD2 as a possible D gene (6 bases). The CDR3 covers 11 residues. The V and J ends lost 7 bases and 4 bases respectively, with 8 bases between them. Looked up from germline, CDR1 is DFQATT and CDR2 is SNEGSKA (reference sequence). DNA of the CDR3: TGCAGTGTCGGGGGAAAAAACATTCAGTACTTC. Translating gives CSVGGKNIQYF.

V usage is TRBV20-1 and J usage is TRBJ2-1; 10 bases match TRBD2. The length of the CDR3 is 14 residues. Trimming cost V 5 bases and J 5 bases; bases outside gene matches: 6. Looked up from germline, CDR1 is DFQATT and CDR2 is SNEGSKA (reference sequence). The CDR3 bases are TGCAGTGCTTCTCGAACTAGCGGGAACAATGAGCAGTTCTTC. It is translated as CSASRTSGNNEQFF.

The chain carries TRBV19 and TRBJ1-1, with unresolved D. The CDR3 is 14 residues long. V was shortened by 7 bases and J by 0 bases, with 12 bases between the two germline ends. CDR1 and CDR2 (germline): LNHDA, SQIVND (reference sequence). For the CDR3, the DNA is TGTGCCAGTACCCAAGGGTACATGAACACTGAAGCTTTCTTT. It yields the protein CASTQGYMNTEAFF.

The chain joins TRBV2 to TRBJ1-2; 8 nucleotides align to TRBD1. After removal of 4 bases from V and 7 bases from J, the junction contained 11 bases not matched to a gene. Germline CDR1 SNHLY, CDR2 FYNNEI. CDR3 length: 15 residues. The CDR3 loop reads CASSGSVDRETGYTF. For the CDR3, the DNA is TGTGCCAGCAGTGGTTCTGTGGACAGGGAAACTGGCTACACCTTC. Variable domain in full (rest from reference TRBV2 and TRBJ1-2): EPEVTQTPSHQVTQMGQEVILRCVPISNHLYFYWYRQILGQKVEFLVSFYNNEISEKSEIFDDQFSVERPDGSNFTLKIRSTKLEDSAMYFCASSGSVDRETGYTFGSGTRLTVV.